Following are 6 T cell receptor beta chains from one sample sequenced in a study of T-cell memory formation after mild COVID-19. Using its own MiXCR run on the 5' RACE reads, TCRdb lists one record per CDR3 protein. There are under 250,000 distinct CDR3 sequences in the sample; roughly 14% occur only once, and 2.1% lies in the top ten. Sequencing was done on a sample of PBMCs or a T cell subset sorted from them (not recorded which). The receptor set was obtained from an adult woman who had mild COVID-19 (a few samples of this study predate the infection). Cell type and time point are not known.

V usage is TRBV5-1 and J usage is TRBJ2-3; D not certain. The germline V gene encodes CDR1 SGHRS and CDR2 YFSETQ. The CDR3 is 14 amino acids. The V and J ends lost 6 bases and 1 base respectively, with 12 bases between them. For the CDR3, the DNA is TGCGCCAGCACCGACACGGCGGGCACAGATACGCAGTATTTT. Translated, it gives CASTDTAGTDTQYF.

This clonotype appeared a single time. The chain has TRBV5-5 and TRBJ2-2, with 7 bases identical to TRBD1. Germline V gene data show CDR1 as SGHKS and CDR2 as YYEKEE (reference sequence). CDR3 length: 12 residues. With 3 bases clipped from V and 9 bases from J, the junction kept 2 bases outside the gene matches. The CDR3, as DNA: TGTGCCAGCAGCTACAGGGGCCGGGAGCTGTTTTTT. Translated: CASSYRGRELFF.

The chain has TRBV12-3 or TRBV12-4 and TRBJ2-7; a possible D gene is TRBD1 (5 bases). This CDR3 spans 14 amino acids. Trimming pared 2 bases from V and 2 bases from J, leaving 10 bases between. This chain's CDR3 is CASSLRQSTYEQYF. The CDR3 coding sequence is TGTGCCAGCAGTTTACGACAGTCAACCTACGAGCAGTACTTC.

This clonotype occurred a few times. This chain connects TRBV6-1 to TRBJ2-3, with 10 bases aligning to TRBD2. The germline V gene encodes CDR1 MNHNS and CDR2 SASEGT. V shed 7 bases and J 1 base; nucleotides not matched to a gene: 5. CDR3 length: 15 residues. DNA of the CDR3: TGTGCCAGCAACGGCCTAGCGGGGGGCACAGATACGCAGTATTTT. Translation: CASNGLAGGTDTQYF.

In its sample, this clonotype was seen a few times. The chain joins TRBV15 to TRBJ2-1; 9 bases are shared with TRBD2. The V segment lost 3 bases and the J segment 7 bases; nucleotides outside the gene matches: 10. CDR3 length: 16 residues. Germline V gene lookup returns CDR1 LNHNV and CDR2 YYDKDF (reference sequence). CDR3 nucleotides: TGTGCCACCAGCAGGGAGGGGGGACTAGCTGCTAATGAGCAGTTCTTC. Translated, it gives CATSREGGLAANEQFF. The complete variable domain, with remaining parts taken from reference TRBV15 and TRBJ2-1, reads DAMVIQNPRYQVTQFGKPVTLSCSQTLNHNVMYWYQQKSSQAPKLLFHYYDKDFNNEADTPDNFQSRRPNTSFCFLDIRSPGLGDTAMYLCATSREGGLAANEQFFGPGTRLTVL.

The genes are TRBV7-8 and TRBJ2-6, with 11 bases identical to TRBD2. The CDR3 sequence is 20 residues long. Unmatched junction bases numbered 11, after V lost 4 bases and J lost 0 bases. In germline, CDR1 is SGHVS, CDR2 FQNEAQ. CDR3 coding DNA: TGTGCCAGCAGCTCTTTACGACTCGGGACTAGCGGCTCTGGGGCCAACGTCCTGACTTTC. It is translated as CASSSLRLGTSGSGANVLTF.